This T cell receptor beta chain was recovered during a study of shared clonotypes between healthy human individuals. Whole-study results and caveats: For naive CD4 cells, around 5% of clonotypes were shared across four donors. Deeper or shallower sequencing was expected to change how clonotypes are shared among donors.

TCRdb's copy holds only in-frame clones and misses some; the assay was immunoSEQ multiplex PCR. The sample has approximately 340,000 clones, more than 60% seen once. With respect to this clone: The target antigen is unknown.

CDR3 length: 17 residues. The V and J genes are TRBV12-1 and TRBJ2-3; the D call of TRBD2 is as the table states it, not checked on the DNA. TRBV12-1 is designated a pseudogene. Input material: memory CD4+ T cells sorted from blood. The subset: CD45RA-negative fraction. The receptor was isolated from a young man in good health. The CDR3 sequence is CASSMRAYLDGTDTQYF. CDR3 in DNA: TGTGCCAGCAGCATGCGGGCCTACCTCGATGGCACAGATACGCAGTATTTT.